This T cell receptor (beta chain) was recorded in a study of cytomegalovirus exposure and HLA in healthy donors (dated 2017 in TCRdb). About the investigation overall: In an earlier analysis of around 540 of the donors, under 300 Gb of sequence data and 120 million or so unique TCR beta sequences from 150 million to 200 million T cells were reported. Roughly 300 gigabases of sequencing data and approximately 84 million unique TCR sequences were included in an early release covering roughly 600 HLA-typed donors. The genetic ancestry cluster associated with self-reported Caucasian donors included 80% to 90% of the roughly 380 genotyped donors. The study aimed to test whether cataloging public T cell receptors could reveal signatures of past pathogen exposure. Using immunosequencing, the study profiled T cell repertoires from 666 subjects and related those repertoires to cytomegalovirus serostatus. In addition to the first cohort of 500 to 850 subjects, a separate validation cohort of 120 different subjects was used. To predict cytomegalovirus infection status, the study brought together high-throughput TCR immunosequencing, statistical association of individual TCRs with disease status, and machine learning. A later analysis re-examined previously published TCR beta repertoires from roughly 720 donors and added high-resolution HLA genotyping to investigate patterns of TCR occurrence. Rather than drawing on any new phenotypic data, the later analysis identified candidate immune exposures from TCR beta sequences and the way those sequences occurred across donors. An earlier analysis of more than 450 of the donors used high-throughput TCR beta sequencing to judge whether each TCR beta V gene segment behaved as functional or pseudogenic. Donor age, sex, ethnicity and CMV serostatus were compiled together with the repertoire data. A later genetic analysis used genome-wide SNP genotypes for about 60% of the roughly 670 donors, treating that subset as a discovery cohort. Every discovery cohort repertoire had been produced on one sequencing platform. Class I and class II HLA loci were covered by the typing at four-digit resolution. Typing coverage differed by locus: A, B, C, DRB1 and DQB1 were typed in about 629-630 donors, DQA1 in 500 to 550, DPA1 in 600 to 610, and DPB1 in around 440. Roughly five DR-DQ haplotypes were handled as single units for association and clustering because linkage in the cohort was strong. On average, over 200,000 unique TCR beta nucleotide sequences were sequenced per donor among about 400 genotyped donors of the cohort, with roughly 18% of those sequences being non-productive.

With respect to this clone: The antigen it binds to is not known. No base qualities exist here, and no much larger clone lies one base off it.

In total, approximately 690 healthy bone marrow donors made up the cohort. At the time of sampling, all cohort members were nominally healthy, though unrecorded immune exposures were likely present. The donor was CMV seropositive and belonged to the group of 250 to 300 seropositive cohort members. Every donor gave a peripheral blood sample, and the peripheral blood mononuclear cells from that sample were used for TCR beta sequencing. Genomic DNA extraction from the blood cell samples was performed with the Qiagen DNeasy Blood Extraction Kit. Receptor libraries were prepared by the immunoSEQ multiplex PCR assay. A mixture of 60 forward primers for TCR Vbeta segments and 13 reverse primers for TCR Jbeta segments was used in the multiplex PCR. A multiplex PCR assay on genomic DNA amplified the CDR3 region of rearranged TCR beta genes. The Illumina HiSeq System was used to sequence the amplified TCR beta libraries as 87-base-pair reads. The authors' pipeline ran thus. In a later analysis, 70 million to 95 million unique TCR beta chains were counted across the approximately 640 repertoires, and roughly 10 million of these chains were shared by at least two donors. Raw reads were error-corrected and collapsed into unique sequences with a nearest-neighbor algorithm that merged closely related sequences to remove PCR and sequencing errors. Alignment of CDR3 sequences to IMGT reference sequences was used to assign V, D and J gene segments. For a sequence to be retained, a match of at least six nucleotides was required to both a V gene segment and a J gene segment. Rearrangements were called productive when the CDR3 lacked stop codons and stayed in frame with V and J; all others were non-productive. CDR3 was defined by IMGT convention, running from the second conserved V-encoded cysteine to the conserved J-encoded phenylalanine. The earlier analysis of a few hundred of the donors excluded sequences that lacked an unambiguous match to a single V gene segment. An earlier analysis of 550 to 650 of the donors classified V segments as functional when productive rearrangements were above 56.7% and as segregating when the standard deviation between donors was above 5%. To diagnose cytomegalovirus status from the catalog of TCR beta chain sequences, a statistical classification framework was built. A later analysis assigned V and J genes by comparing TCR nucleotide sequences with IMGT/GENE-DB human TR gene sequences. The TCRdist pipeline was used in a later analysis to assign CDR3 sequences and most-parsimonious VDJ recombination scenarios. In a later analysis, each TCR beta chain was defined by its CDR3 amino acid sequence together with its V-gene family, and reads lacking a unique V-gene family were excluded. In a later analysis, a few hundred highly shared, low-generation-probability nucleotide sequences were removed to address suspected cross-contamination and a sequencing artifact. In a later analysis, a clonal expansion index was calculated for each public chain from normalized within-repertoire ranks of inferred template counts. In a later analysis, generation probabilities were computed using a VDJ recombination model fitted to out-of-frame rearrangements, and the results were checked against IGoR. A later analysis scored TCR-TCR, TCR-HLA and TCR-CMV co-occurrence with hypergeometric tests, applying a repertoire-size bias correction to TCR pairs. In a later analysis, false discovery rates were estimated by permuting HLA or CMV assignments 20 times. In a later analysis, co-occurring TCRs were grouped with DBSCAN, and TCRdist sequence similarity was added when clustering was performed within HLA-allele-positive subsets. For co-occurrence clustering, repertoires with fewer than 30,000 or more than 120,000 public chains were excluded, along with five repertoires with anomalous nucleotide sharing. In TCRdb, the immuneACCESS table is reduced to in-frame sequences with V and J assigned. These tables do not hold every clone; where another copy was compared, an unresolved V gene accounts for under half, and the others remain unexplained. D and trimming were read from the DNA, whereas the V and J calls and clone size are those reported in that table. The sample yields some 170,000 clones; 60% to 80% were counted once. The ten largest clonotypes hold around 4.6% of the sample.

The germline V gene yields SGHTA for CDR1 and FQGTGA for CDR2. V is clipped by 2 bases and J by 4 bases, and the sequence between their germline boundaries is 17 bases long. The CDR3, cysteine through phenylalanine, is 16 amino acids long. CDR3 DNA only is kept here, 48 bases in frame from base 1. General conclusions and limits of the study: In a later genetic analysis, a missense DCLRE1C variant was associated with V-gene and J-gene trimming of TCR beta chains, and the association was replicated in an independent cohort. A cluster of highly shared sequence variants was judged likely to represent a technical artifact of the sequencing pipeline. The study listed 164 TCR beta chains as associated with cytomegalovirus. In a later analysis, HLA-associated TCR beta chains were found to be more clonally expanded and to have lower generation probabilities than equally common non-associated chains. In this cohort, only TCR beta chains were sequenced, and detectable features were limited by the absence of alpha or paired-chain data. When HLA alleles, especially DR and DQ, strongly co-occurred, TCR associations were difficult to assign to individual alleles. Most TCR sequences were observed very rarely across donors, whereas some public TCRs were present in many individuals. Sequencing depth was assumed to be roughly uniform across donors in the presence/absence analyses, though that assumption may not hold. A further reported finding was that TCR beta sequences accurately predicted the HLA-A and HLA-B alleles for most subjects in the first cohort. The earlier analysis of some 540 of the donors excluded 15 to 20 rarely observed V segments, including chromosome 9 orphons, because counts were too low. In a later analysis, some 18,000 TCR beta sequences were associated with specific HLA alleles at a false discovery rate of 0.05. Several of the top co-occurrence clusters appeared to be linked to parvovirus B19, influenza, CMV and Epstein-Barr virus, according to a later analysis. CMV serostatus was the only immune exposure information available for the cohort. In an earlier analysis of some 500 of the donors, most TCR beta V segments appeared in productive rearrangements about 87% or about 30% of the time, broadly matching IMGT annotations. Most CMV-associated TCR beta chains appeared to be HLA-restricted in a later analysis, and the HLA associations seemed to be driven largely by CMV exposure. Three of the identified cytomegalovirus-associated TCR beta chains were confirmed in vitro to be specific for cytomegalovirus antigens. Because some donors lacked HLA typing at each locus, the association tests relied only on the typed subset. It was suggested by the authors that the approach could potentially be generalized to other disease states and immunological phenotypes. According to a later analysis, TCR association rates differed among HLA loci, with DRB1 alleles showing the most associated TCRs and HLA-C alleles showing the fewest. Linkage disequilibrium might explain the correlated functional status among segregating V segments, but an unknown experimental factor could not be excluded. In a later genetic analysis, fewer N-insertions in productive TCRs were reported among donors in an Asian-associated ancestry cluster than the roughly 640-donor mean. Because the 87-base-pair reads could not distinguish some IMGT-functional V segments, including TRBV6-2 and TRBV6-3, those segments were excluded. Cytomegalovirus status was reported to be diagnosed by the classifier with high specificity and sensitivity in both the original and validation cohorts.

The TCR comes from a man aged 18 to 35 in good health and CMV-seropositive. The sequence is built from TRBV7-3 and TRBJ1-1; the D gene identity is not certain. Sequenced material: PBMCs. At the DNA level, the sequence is TGTGCCAGCAGCTTATTCGGTCAAGCGGAGGGCACTGAAGCTTTCTTT. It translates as CASSLFGQAEGTEAFF.